This T cell receptor beta chain was found in a study of T cell repertoires in cytomegalovirus infection. In the study overall: Public signatures in TCR beta pointed to CMV infection and matching HLA type.

Via MiXCR, TCRdb re-called the reads, giving one row per CDR3 protein. The sample consists of fewer than 550,000 distinct CDR3 sequences, 11% of them appearing once. CDR1 DFQATT and CDR2 SNEGSKA come from the germline V gene (reference sequence). Trimming took 4 bases from V and 3 from J; bases not matched to a gene: 5. The CDR3 covers 14 residues. In regard to this clonotype: Its antigen remains unidentified.

Whole-study results and caveats: Cumulative public TCR beta family frequency identified carriers of CMV plus the relevant HLA. The ex vivo response showed dominance by HLA-C-restricted CMV-specific TCR beta clonotypes.

This TCR was recovered from a human donor in good health (CMV status not recorded). Some clones in this sample may be carry-over from other donors' samples. The genes are TRBV20-1 and TRBJ2-3; 9 bases map to TRBD2. Input material: PBMCs. CDR3 region: CSAISGSVTDTQYF. CDR3 coding DNA: TGCAGTGCTATTAGCGGGAGTGTGACAGATACGCAGTATTTT.